This is a list of T cell receptor beta chains from one sample in a study of PD-1 blockade in classical Hodgkin lymphoma. Some clones are missing from TCRdb's copy, which holds only in-frame ones; the method was immunoSEQ multiplex PCR. The repertoire includes about 30,000 clones, roughly 90% of them detected once, and over 1% sits in the top ten. The sequenced material came from CD4+ T cells from blood. The receptors were sampled from a human donor with classical Hodgkin lymphoma. CDR3s include the opening cysteine and the closing phenylalanine or tryptophan. The D gene is left open where the match is weak. Clone size is shown for a subset of rows, as once, few, many or a class of expanded clone.

TRBJ1-5 | . | TRBV19 | . | CASIPYGFGNQPQHF | TGTGCCAGTATCCCATATGGGTTCGGCAATCAGCCCCAGCATTTT
TRBJ2-3 | TRBD2 | TRBV6-1 | few | CASSVGLVTDTQYF | TGTGCCAGCAGTGTGGGACTAGTCACAGATACGCAGTATTTT
TRBJ2-7 | . | TRBV11-1 | . | CASSSRDLPHYEQYF | TGTGCCAGCAGCTCCCGGGACCTCCCCCACTACGAGCAGTACTTC
TRBJ2-7 | . | TRBV11-2 | . | CASSLEGPGEQYF | TGTGCCAGCAGCTTAGAGGGTCCCGGTGAGCAGTACTTC
TRBJ2-1 | . | TRBV6-1 | once | CASSEVSGGEQFF | TGTGCCAGCAGTGAAGTCTCAGGGGGGGAGCAGTTCTTC
TRBJ1-1 | . | TRBV28 | . | CATLGPGGTEAFF | TGTGCCACCCTGGGGCCTGGGGGCACTGAAGCTTTCTTT
TRBJ2-3 | . | TRBV15 | . | CATRKVTATDTQYF | TGTGCCACCAGAAAGGTAACAGCCACAGATACGCAGTATTTT
TRBJ2-2 | . | TRBV7-9 | . | CASSLVPLAGELFF | TGTGCCAGCAGCTTAGTGCCGTTGGCCGGGGAGCTGTTTTTT
TRBJ2-3 | TRBD2 | TRBV6-4 | . | CASSTHSGTSGRGVDTQYF | TGTGCCAGCAGTACCCATTCCGGGACTAGCGGGAGAGGCGTAGATACGCAGTATTTT
TRBJ1-2 | . | TRBV18 | . | CASSPSTGAYGYTF | TGTGCCAGCTCACCATCGACAGGAGCATATGGCTACACCTTC
TRBJ1-1 | . | TRBV5-1 | . | CASSLVGPNTEAFF | TGCGCCAGCAGCTTGGTGGGCCCGAACACTGAAGCTTTCTTT
TRBJ1-5 | . | TRBV5-1 | few | CASSQEGIQPQHF | TGCGCCAGCAGCCAAGAGGGGATCCAGCCCCAGCATTTT
TRBJ2-3 | TRBD1 | TRBV19 | . | CASSSQGAFGTQYF | TGTGCCAGTAGTTCCCAGGGGGCCTTTGGTACGCAGTATTTT
TRBJ2-5 | . | TRBV21-1 | . | CASSTESDSEETQYF | TGTGCCAGCAGCACCGAAAGCGACTCCGAAGAGACCCAGTACTTC
TRBJ1-2 | TRBD1 | TRBV5-1 | . | CASSTTGAYGYTF | TGCGCCAGCAGCACCACAGGGGCGTATGGCTACACCTTC
TRBJ1-2 | . | TRBV18 | . | CASSEVRPPLANYGYTF | TGTGCCAGCTCAGAGGTTCGACCACCGCTAGCTAACTATGGCTACACCTTC
TRBJ1-5 | TRBD1 | TRBV4-2 | . | CASSPDRDRGSWPQHF | TGTGCCAGCAGCCCGGACCGGGACAGGGGATCCTGGCCCCAGCATTTT
TRBJ2-1 | . | TRBV21-1 | . | CASSPGMTSGRVEQFF | TGTGCCAGCAGCCCCGGCATGACTAGCGGGAGGGTTGAGCAGTTCTTC
TRBJ1-5 | . | TRBV19 | . | CASSGQVSNQPQHF | TGTGCCAGTAGCGGACAAGTTAGCAATCAGCCCCAGCATTTT
TRBJ2-3 | TRBD1 | TRBV7-8 | . | CASSLQGADTQYF | TGTGCCAGCAGCTTACAGGGGGCAGATACGCAGTATTTT
TRBJ1-1 | . | TRBV10-3 | . | CAISEGPLNTEAFF | TGTGCCATCAGTGAGGGACCCTTGAACACTGAAGCTTTCTTT
TRBJ2-3 | TRBD1 | TRBV18 | . | CASSRPNSIQGLGADTQYF | TGTGCCAGCTCACGGCCAAATTCCATACAGGGGCTAGGCGCAGATACGCAGTATTTT
TRBJ1-1 | . | TRBV19 | . | CASSLPGQNTEAFF | TGTGCCAGTAGTCTCCCGGGCCAAAACACTGAAGCTTTCTTT
TRBJ2-1 | . | TRBV11-2 | . | CASSLRSPYNEQFF | TGTGCCAGCAGCTTGCGGAGTCCCTACAATGAGCAGTTCTTC
TRBJ2-1 | . | TRBV7-2 | . | CASSLRRGGEQFF | TGTGCCAGCAGCCTTAGGCGTGGGGGCGAGCAGTTCTTC
TRBJ1-1 | . | TRBV18 | . | CASSPPRGPGTEAFF | TGTGCCAGCTCACCACCCCGGGGGCCGGGCACTGAAGCTTTCTTT
TRBJ2-5 | TRBD2 | TRBV5-1 | . | CASSPLGGLADQETQYF | TGCGCCAGCAGTCCGCTGGGGGGACTAGCGGACCAAGAGACCCAGTACTTC
TRBJ2-7 | . | TRBV18 | . | CASSRQVSYEQYF | TGTGCCAGCTCCCGACAGGTTTCCTACGAGCAGTACTTC
TRBJ2-6 | . | TRBV7-6 | . | CASSLATTGANVLTF | TGTGCCAGCAGCTTAGCCACGACAGGGGCCAACGTCCTGACTTTC
TRBJ2-2 | TRBD1 | TRBV18 | . | CASSPATGGSTGELFF | TGTGCCAGCTCACCAGCGACAGGGGGTAGCACCGGGGAGCTGTTTTTT
TRBJ1-4 | . | TRBV6-5 | . | CASSYSGGEKLFF | TGTGCCAGCAGTTACTCGGGAGGTGAAAAACTGTTTTTT
TRBJ2-1 | TRBD2 | TRBV6-1 | . | CASNKRGSNEQFF | TGTGCCAGCAATAAGCGGGGGAGCAATGAGCAGTTCTTC